A few counts support the clone carrying this T cell receptor (beta chain). Its target is not known. These data belong to a study of response to subunit inactivated influenza vaccine. One entry per CDR3 protein, called by TCRdb with MiXCR from the RT-PCR reads. The repertoire consists of some 640,000 distinct CDR3 sequences, with about 15% occurring once and the leading ten covering around 7%. The CDR3 has 16 amino acids. Study findings and constraints: After each seasonal influenza vaccination, few new T cells are recruited, the authors suggested.

The sequence derives from a man in his forties or fifties who received an inactivated influenza vaccine. The rearrangement uses TRBV12-3 or TRBV12-4 and TRBJ1-4; tentative D call: TRBD1 (6 bases). Gene TRBJ2-2 matches the end of the DNA better, so the J call may be wrong. The sequenced sample was PBMCs from blood, obtained approximately 15 days before vaccination. The CDR3 protein is CASSPLLMAGTGELFF. CDR3 DNA: TGTGCCAGCAGTCCACTGTTAATGGCCGGGACAGGGGAGCTGTTTTTT.